This section outlines one T cell receptor (beta chain) sequence together with its context. This sample is drawn from a study of blood T cell repertoires in COVID-19. Whole-study context: Acute and convalescent COVID-19 samples came from the United States, Italy and Spain. Sources were T cells, B-cell-depleted T cells, or PBMCs; the material itself was cDNA or gDNA.

Authors' processing steps: Amplified reference gene primers provided the basis for estimating nucleated cell counts. Method: immunoSEQ multiplex PCR; TCRdb's copy keeps in-frame clones and lacks some. V, J and clone size were drawn from that table, and D and trimming were deduced from the DNA. This sample has under 250,000 clones, with roughly 86% found just once. The sequencing input was peripheral blood. This clonotype was obtained from a woman aged 45 to 65 with active or convalescent COVID-19.

CDR3 DNA: TGCGCCAGCAGTGAGTCTATTGTCGGGGGGCGGACTGAAGCTTTCTTT. Its protein product is CASSESIVGGRTEAFF. The chain recombines TRBV10-2 with TRBJ1-1; TRBD1 might be the D (6 bases). Germline CDR1 is WSHSY and CDR2 is SAAADI. This CDR3 spans 16 amino acids. Trimming cost V 0 bases and J 5 bases, with 16 bases left between them.